The present T cell receptor beta chain was sequenced within a study of blood T cell repertoires in COVID-19. Overall study: COVID-19 samples collected from the United States, Italy and Spain covered acute and convalescent phases. The analysed material was cDNA or gDNA that came from T cells, B-cell-depleted T cells, or PBMCs.

Original methodology: Reference gene primer amplification yielded estimated nucleated cell counts. The assay was immunoSEQ multiplex PCR, and TCRdb's table has in-frame clones only and misses some. D and trimming were read from the DNA, whereas the V and J calls and clone size are those reported in that table. The sample yields fewer than 120,000 clones, approximately 82% seen once. CDR1 is MDHEN and CDR2 is SYDVKM in the germline V gene. The CDR3 is made up of 17 amino acids. The V gene end was trimmed by 4 bases and the J gene end by 3 bases; junction bases not matched to a gene: 10. V and J are TRBV28 and TRBJ2-7, with 12 positions matching TRBD2. The TCR was taken from a woman older than 75 with acute or convalescent COVID-19. Sequenced material: peripheral blood. CDR3 sequence: CASSYNLAGGRFYEQYF. DNA for the CDR3: TGTGCCAGCAGTTATAACCTAGCGGGGGGGCGGTTCTACGAGCAGTACTTC.